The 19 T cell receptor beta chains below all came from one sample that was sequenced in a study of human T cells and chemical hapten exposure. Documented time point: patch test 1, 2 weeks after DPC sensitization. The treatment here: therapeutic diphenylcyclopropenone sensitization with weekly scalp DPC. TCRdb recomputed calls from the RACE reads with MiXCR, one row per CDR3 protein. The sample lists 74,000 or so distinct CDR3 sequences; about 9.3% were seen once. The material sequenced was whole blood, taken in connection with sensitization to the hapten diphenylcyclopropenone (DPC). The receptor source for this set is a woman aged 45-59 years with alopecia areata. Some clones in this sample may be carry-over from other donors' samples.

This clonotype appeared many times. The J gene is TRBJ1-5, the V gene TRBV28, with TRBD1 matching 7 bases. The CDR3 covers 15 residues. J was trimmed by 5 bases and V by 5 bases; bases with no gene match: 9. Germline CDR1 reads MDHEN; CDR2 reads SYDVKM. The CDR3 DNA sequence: TGTGCCAGCAGTCCCACGACAGGGCCCTATCAGCCCCAGCATTTT. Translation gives CASSPTTGPYQPQHF. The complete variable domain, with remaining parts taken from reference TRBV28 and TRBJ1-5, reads DVKVTQSSRYLVKRTGEKVFLECVQDMDHENMFWYRQDPGLGLRLIYFSYDVKMKEKGDIPEGYSVSREKKERFSLILESASTNQTSMYLCASSPTTGPYQPQHFGDGTRLSIL.

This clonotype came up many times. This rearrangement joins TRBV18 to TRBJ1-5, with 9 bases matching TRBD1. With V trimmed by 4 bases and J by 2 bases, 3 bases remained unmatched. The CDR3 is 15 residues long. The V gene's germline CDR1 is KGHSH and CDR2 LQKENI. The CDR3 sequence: CASSQRTGGNQPQHF. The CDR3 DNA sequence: TGTGCCAGCTCACAAAGGACAGGGGGCAATCAGCCCCAGCATTTT.

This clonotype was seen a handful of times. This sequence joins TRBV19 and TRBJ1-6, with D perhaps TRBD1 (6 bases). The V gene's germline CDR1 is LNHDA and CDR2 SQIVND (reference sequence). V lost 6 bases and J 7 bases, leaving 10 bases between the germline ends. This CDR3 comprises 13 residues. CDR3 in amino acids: CASSGQTNSPLHF. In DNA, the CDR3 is TGTGCCAGTAGCGGACAGACGAATTCACCCCTCCACTTT.

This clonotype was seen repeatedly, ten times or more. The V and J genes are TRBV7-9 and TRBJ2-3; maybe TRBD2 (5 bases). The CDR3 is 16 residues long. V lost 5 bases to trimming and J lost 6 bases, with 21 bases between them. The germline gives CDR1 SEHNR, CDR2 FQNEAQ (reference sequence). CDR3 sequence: CASSHPKRLVDDTQYF. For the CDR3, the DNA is TGTGCCAGCAGCCACCCCAAGCGGCTAGTAGATGATACGCAGTATTTT.

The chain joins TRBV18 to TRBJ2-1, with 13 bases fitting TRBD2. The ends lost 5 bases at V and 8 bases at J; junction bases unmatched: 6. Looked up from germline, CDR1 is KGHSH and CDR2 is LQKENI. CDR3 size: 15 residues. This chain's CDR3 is CASSYRTSGSDEQFF. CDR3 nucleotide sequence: TGTGCCAGCTCATACCGGACTAGCGGGAGTGATGAGCAGTTCTTC.

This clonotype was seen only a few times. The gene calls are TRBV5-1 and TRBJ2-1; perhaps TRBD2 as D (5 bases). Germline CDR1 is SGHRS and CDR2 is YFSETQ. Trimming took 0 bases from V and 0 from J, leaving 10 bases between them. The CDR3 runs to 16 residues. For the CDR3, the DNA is TGCGCCAGCAGCTTGGCTGTGGGGAGCTCCTACAATGAGCAGTTCTTC. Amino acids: CASSLAVGSSYNEQFF.

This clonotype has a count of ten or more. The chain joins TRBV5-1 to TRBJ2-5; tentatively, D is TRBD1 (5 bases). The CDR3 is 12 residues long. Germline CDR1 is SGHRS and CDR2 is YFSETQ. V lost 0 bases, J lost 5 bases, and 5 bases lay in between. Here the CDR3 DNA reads TGCGCCAGCAGCTTGGAGGGGGAGACCCAGTACTTC. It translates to CASSLEGETQYF.

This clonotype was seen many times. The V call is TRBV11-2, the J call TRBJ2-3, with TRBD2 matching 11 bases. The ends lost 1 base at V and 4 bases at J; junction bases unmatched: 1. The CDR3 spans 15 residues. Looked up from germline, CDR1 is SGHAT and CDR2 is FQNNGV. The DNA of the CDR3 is TGTGCCAGCAGCTTAGGACTAGCGGGATCAGATACGCAGTATTTT. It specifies CASSLGLAGSDTQYF.

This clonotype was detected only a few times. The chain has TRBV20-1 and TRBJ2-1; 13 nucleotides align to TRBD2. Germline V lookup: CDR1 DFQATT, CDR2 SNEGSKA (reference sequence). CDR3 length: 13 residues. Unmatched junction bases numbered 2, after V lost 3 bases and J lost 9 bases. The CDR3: CSARTSGRLEQFF. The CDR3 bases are TGCAGTGCTAGGACTAGCGGGAGGCTTGAGCAGTTCTTC.

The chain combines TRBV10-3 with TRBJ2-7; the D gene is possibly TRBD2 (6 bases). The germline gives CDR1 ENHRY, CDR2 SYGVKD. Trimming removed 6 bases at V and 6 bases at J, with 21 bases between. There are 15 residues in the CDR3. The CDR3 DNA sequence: TGTGCCATCAGGGATGAAGCGGGCCGCGCCCGCGAGCAGTACTTC. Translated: CAIRDEAGRAREQYF.

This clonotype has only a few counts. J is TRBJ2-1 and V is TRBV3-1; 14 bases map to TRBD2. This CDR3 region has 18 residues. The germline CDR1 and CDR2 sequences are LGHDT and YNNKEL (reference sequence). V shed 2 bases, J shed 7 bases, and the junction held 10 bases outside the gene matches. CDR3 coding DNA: TGTGCCAGCAGCCAATTTCCAGGAGGGACTAGCGGGAGTAATGAGCAGTTCTTC. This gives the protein CASSQFPGGTSGSNEQFF.

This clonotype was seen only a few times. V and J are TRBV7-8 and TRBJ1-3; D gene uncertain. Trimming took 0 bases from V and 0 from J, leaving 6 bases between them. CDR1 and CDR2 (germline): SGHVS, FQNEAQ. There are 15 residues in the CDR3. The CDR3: CASSLAGFSGNTIYF. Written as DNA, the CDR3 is TGTGCCAGCAGCTTAGCAGGATTCTCTGGAAACACCATATATTTT.

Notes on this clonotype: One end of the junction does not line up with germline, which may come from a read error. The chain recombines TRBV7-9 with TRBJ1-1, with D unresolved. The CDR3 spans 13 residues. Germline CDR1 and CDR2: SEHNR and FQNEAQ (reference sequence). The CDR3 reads CASRLDGNTEAFF. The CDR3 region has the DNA TGTGCCAGCAGATTAGACGGGAACACTGAAGCTTTCTTT.

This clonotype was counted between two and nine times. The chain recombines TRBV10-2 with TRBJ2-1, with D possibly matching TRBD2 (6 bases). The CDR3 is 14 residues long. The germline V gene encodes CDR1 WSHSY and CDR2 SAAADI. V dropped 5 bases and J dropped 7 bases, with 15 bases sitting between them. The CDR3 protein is CASSRRAGWNEQFF. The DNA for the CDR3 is TGCGCCAGCAGTCGGAGGGCAGGGTGGAATGAGCAGTTCTTC.

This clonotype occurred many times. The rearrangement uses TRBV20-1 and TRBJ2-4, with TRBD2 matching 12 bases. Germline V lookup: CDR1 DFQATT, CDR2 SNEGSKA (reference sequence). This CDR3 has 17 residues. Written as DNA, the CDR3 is TGCAGGGGCAGACTAGCGGGGGATCGTAGGGCCAAAAACATTCAGTACTTC. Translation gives CRGRLAGDRRAKNIQYF.

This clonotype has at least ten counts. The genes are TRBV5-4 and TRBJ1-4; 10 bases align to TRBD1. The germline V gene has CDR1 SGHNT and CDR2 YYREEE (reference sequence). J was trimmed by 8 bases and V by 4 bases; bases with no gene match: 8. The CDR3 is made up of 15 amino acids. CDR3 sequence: CASSRGDRGREKLFF. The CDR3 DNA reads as TGTGCCAGCAGCCGGGGGGACAGGGGAAGAGAAAAACTGTTTTTT.

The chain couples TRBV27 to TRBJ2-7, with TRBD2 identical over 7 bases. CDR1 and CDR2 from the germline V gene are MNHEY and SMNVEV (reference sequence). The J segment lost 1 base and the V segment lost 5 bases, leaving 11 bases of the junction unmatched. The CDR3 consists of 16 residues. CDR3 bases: TGTGCCAGCAGTCCCGTCTTTGCGGGAGTGTCCTACGAGCAGTACTTC. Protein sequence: CASSPVFAGVSYEQYF.

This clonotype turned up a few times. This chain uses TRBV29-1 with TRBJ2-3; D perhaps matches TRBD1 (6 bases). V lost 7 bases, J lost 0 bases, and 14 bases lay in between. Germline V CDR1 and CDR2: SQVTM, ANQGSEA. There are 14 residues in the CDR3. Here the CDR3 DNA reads TGCAGCGCTTTCCCGGGACACAGCACAGATACGCAGTATTTT. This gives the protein CSAFPGHSTDTQYF.

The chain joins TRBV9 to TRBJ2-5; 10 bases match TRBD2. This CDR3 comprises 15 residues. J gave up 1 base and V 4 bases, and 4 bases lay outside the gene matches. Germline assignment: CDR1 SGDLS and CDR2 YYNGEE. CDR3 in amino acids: CASSLAGGLQETQYF. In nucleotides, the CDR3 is TGTGCCAGCAGCTTAGCGGGAGGCCTCCAAGAGACCCAGTACTTC.